This T cell receptor beta chain originates from a study of T cell responses to AZD1222 COVID-19 vaccine. Clones were read by immunoSEQ multiplex PCR, and TCRdb kept only the in-frame ones, dropping some. The table lists about 100,000 clones, approximately 90% of them singletons. The germline V and J ends were trimmed by 2 bases and 4 bases, with 12 bases remaining between them. Germline V gene lookup returns CDR1 LNHDA and CDR2 SQIVND (reference sequence). This CDR3 spans 15 amino acids. This clone was recorded once. Antigen unknown. Study-wide results and limits: At baseline, seropositivity was found in only 5 to 7 AZD1222 recipients. The peak T cell response came first, and repertoires were sampled only after it. Donors skewed white British and female; clonal diversity was possibly underestimated.

The rearrangement joins TRBV19 to TRBJ1-5; D is unclear. Sequencing was performed on peripheral blood, taken on day 0 of AZD1222 vaccination. This TCR came from an adult in good health. CDR3 nucleotide sequence: TGTGCCAGTAGTATAATTAACAGCCAAAATCAGCCCCAGCATTTT. Amino acids: CASSIINSQNQPQHF.